Shown below are 6 T cell receptor beta chains from a single sample sequenced in a study of T cells in Graves' hyperthyroidism and ophthalmopathy. Researchers took RNA transcripts and amplified the TCR beta CDR3 regions from them. HTBI primers were employed in a first-round RT-PCR of the TCR CDR3. TCRdb re-derived calls from the multiplex PCR reads in MiXCR, one entry per CDR3 protein. The profile shows 640,000 or so distinct CDR3 sequences, about 15% of them singletons. The sequencing input was blood. These receptors all come from a middle-aged woman with Graves' ophthalmopathy.

This clonotype was seen only a few times. The J gene is TRBJ2-7, the V gene TRBV18, with 10 bases lining up with TRBD1. The CDR3 is 14 residues long. V was pared by 6 bases and J by 5 bases, with 7 bases of the junction left unmatched. The germline gives CDR1 KGHSH, CDR2 LQKENI. The CDR3 loop reads CASSLPGQGNEQYF. CDR3 coding DNA: TGTGCCAGCTCTCTTCCGGGACAGGGGAACGAGCAGTACTTC.

Ten or more counts support this clonotype. The gene calls are TRBV6-5 and TRBJ1-2, with 8 bases lining up with TRBD1. Per germline, CDR1 MNHEY and CDR2 SVGAGI. CDR3 length: 15 residues. J was trimmed by 6 bases and V by 2 bases; bases with no gene match: 8. The CDR3 region is CASSYGRGRENGYTF. In DNA form, the CDR3 reads TGTGCCAGCAGTTACGGCAGGGGGCGTGAAAATGGCTACACCTTC.

At least ten counts were recorded for this clonotype. The chain uses TRBV7-6 and TRBJ2-7; D is perhaps TRBD1 or TRBD2 (5 bases each). The length of the CDR3 is 14 residues. CDR1 and CDR2 from the germline V gene are SGHVS and FNYEAQ. The V gene lost 5 bases and the J gene lost 3 bases, with 14 bases spanning the gap. For the CDR3, the DNA is TGTGCCAGCAGCCCTAGTTTGGGGGTCTACGAGCAGTACTTC. This translates into CASSPSLGVYEQYF.

This clonotype was counted ten times or more. V and J are TRBV11-2 and TRBJ2-7; D is uncertain. The CDR3 is 14 amino acids. V dropped 4 bases and J dropped 2 bases, with 12 bases sitting between them. Germline V CDR1 and CDR2: SGHAT, FQNNGV. This CDR3 is CASSSSSGAYEQYF. The CDR3 DNA reads TGTGCCAGCAGCTCTTCTAGTGGCGCCTACGAGCAGTACTTC.

The chain employs TRBV29-1 and TRBJ1-2, with D unresolved. Germline lookup yields CDR1 SQVTM and CDR2 ANQGSEA. The CDR3 sequence is 13 residues long. V lost 2 bases and J 8 bases, leaving 15 bases between the germline ends. The CDR3 DNA reads TGCAGCGTTGAATCGGGGATTCTTGGGGGCTACACCTTC. Protein sequence: CSVESGILGGYTF. Variable domain in full (rest from reference TRBV29-1 and TRBJ1-2): SAVISQKPSRDICQRGTSLTIQCQVDSQVTMMFWYRQQPGQSLTLIATANQGSEATYESGFVIDKFPISRPNLTFSTLTVSNMSPEDSSIYLCSVESGILGGYTFGSGTRLTVV.

The rearrangement uses TRBV28 and TRBJ2-7, with a tentative D call TRBD1 (6 bases). In germline, CDR1 is MDHEN, CDR2 SYDVKM. This CDR3 region has 12 residues. Trimming pared 6 bases from V and 7 bases from J, leaving 13 bases between. The CDR3 DNA is TGTGCCAGCAGCCCAGACAGGAGGGAGCAGTACTTC. As protein: CASSPDRREQYF. Supplemented by reference TRBV28 and TRBJ2-7, the full variable domain reads DVKVTQSSRYLVKRTGEKVFLECVQDMDHENMFWYRQDPGLGLRLIYFSYDVKMKEKGDIPEGYSVSREKKERFSLILESASTNQTSMYLCASSPDRREQYFGPGTRLTVT.